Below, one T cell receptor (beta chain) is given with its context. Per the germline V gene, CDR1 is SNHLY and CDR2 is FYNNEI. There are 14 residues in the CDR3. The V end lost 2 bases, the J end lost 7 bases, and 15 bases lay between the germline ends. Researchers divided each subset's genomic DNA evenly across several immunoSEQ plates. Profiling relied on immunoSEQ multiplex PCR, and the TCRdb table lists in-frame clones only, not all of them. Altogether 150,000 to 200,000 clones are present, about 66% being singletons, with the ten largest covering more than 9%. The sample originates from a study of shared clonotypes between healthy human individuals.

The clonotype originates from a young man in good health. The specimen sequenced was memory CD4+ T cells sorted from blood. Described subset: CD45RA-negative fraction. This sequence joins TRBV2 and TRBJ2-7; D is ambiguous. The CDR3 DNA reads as TGTGCCAGCAGTGAATCGGGCGGCTTGGGGGAGCAGTACTTC. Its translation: CASSESGGLGEQYF.